Listed here is a single T cell receptor beta chain. Germline lookup yields CDR1 LNHNV and CDR2 YYDKDF (reference sequence). This CDR3 has 13 amino acids. Trimming removed 8 bases from V and 0 bases from J, with 8 bases in between. This sample was included in a study of technical replicates of blood from a handful of donors. The data were produced by immunoSEQ multiplex PCR, yet TCRdb's version contains in-frame clones alone and is incomplete. The table shows around 71,000 clones, with 92% occurring only once. Material: T cells isolated from PBMCs. The sequence came from a human donor in good health. The chain combines TRBV15 with TRBJ1-3; D is uncertain. The DNA of the CDR3 is TGTGCCACCCACGGTAGCTCTGGAAACACCATATATTTT. The encoded protein is CATHGSSGNTIYF. The whole variable domain, remainder taken from reference TRBV15 and TRBJ1-3, is DAMVIQNPRYQVTQFGKPVTLSCSQTLNHNVMYWYQQKSSQAPKLLFHYYDKDFNNEADTPDNFQSRRPNTSFCFLDIRSPGLGDTAMYLCATHGSSGNTIYFGEGSWLTVV.